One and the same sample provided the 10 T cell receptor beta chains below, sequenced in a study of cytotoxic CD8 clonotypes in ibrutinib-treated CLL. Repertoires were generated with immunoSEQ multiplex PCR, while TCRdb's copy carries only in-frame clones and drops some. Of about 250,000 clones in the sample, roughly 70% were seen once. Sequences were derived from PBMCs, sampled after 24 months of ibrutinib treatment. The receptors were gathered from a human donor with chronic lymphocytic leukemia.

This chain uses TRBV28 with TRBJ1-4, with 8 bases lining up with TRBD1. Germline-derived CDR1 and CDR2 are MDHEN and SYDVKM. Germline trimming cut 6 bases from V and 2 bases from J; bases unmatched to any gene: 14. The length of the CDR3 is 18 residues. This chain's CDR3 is CASSLTGEVLGTNEKLFF. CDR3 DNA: TGTGCCAGCAGCTTGACAGGGGAAGTTTTGGGCACTAATGAAAAACTGTTTTTT.

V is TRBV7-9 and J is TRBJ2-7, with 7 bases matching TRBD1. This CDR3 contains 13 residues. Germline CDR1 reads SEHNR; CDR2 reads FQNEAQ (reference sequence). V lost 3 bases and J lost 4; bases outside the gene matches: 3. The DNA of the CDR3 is TGTGCCAGCAGCTTCGAACAGGGGTACGAGCAGTACTTC. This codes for CASSFEQGYEQYF.

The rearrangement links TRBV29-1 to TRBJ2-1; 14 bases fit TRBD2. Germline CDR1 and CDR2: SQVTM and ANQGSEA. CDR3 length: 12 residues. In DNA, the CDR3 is TGCGCCGGGACTAGCGGGAGTAATGAGCAGTTCTTC. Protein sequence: CAGTSGSNEQFF.

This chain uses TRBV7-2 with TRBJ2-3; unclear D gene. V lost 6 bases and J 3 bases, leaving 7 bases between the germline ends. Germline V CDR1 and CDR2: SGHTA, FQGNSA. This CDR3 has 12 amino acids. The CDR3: CASSWTTDTQYF. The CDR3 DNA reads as TGTGCCAGCAGTTGGACGACAGATACGCAGTATTTT.

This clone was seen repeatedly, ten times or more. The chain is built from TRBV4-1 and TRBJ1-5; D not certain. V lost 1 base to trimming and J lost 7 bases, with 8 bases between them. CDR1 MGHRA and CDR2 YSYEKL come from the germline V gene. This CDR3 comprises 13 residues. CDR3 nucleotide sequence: TGCGCCAGCAGCCAAGGACGTACGCAGCCCCAGCATTTT. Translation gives CASSQGRTQPQHF.

The CDR3 is CASSEEWTSGRSAREQYF. The CDR3 coding sequence is TGTGCCAGCAGCGAGGAGTGGACTAGCGGGAGAAGTGCACGGGAGCAGTACTTC. The chain employs TRBV21-1 and TRBJ2-7; the D call in the table, TRBD2, was not verified against the DNA. TRBV21-1 is flagged as a pseudogene. This CDR3 is 18 amino acids long.

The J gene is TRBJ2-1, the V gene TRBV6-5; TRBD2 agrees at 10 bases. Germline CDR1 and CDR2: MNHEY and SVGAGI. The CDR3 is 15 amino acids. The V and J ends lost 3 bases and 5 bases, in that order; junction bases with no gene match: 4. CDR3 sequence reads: CASSYTSGTHNEQFF. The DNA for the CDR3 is TGTGCCAGCAGTTATACTAGCGGGACGCACAATGAGCAGTTCTTC.

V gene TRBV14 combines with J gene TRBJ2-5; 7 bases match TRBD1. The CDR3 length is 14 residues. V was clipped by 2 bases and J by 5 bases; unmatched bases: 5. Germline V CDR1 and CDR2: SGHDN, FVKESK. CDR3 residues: CASSQRQGGETQYF. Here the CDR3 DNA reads TGTGCCAGCAGCCAACGACAGGGTGGCGAGACCCAGTACTTC.

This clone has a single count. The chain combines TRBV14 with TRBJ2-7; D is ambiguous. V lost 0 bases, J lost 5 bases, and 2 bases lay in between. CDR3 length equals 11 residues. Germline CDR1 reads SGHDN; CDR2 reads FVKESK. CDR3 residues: CASSQENEQYF. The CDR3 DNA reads TGTGCCAGCAGCCAAGAGAACGAGCAGTACTTC.

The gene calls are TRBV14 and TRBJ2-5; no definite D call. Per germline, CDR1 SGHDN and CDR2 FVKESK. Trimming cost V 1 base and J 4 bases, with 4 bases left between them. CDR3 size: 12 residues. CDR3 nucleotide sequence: TGTGCCAGCAGCCAAGGAGGAGAGACCCAGTACTTC. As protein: CASSQGGETQYF.